These 29 T cell receptor beta chains came from one sample sequenced in a study of cytomegalovirus exposure and HLA in healthy donors. Researchers ran the PCR with 60 Vbeta and 13 Jbeta primers. Sequencing was performed with immunoSEQ multiplex PCR; in TCRdb, only in-frame clones are kept and a portion is missing. The data hold 150,000 to 160,000 clones, with more than 60% observed a single time. Specimen: PBMCs. Source of these receptors: a woman in her forties in good health and CMV-seronegative.

The CDR3 loop reads CASKIDSTYNEQFF. CDR3 bases: TGTGCCAGTAAAATAGACAGTACCTACAATGAGCAGTTCTTC. The genes are TRBV19 and TRBJ2-1; a possible D gene is TRBD1 (5 bases). Trimming removed 7 bases from V and 2 bases from J, with 12 bases in between. Germline values: CDR1 LNHDA, CDR2 SQIVND (reference sequence). CDR3 size: 14 residues.

The chain couples TRBV6-1 to TRBJ2-3; D possibly corresponds to TRBD1 (6 bases). Germline values: CDR1 MNHNS, CDR2 SASEGT. This CDR3 region has 16 residues. V lost 0 bases to trimming and J lost 0 bases, with 10 bases between them. CDR3 in amino acids: CASSEASRGSTDTQYF. Here the CDR3 DNA reads TGTGCCAGCAGTGAAGCGAGCAGGGGCAGCACAGATACGCAGTATTTT.

The chain links TRBV7-2 to TRBJ1-2; 7 bases map to TRBD1. CDR3 size: 14 residues. CDR1 SGHTA and CDR2 FQGNSA come from the germline V gene. Unmatched junction bases numbered 6, after V lost 5 bases and J lost 3 bases. CDR3 sequence reads: CASSTDRAHYGYTF. CDR3 sequence (DNA): TGTGCCAGCAGCACCGACAGGGCCCACTATGGCTACACCTTC.

V and J are TRBV5-4 and TRBJ2-7, with D possibly TRBD2 on 5 matching bases. V was cut by 0 bases and J by 0 bases, with 13 bases left in between. This CDR3 spans 16 amino acids. Germline V gene lookup returns CDR1 SGHNT and CDR2 YYREEE (reference sequence). CDR3 loop: CASSLGFGSSSYEQYF. CDR3 DNA: TGTGCCAGCAGCTTGGGTTTTGGGAGTAGCTCCTACGAGCAGTACTTC.

This sequence joins TRBV5-1 and TRBJ2-4; D perhaps matches TRBD1 (5 bases). Germline assignment: CDR1 SGHRS and CDR2 YFSETQ. This CDR3 contains 16 residues. V lost 4 bases and J lost 0, with 14 bases in between. As DNA, the CDR3 is TGCGCCAGCAGCATGGGGCTCGACAGAGCCAAAAACATTCAGTACTTC. This translates into CASSMGLDRAKNIQYF.

The chain couples TRBV9 to TRBJ2-1; D not resolved. Germline V gives CDR1 SGDLS, CDR2 YYNGEE. The CDR3 contains 16 residues. V was shortened by 0 bases and J by 1 base, with 11 bases between the two germline ends. The CDR3 loop is CASSVGGSDSYNEQFF. DNA of the CDR3: TGTGCCAGCAGCGTAGGAGGTTCAGATTCCTACAATGAGCAGTTCTTC. The full variable domain, its missing parts supplied by reference TRBV9 and TRBJ2-1, is DSGVTQTPKHLITATGQRVTLRCSPRSGDLSVYWYQQSLDQGLQFLIQYYNGEERAKGNILERFSAQQFPDLHSELNLSSLELGDSALYFCASSVGGSDSYNEQFFGPGTRLTVL.

The V call is TRBV5-5, the J call TRBJ2-3; 9 bases map to TRBD2. The V segment lost 3 bases and the J segment 2 bases; nucleotides outside the gene matches: 7. The germline V gene has CDR1 SGHKS and CDR2 YYEKEE (reference sequence). The CDR3 is 16 amino acids. CDR3 DNA sequence: TGTGCCAGCAGCTCGATGAGCGGGGGGAACACAGATACGCAGTATTTT. This encodes CASSSMSGGNTDTQYF.

V usage is TRBV6-1 and J usage is TRBJ2-1; 9 positions agree with TRBD1. This CDR3 is built from 14 residues. CDR1 is MNHNS and CDR2 is SASEGT in the germline V gene. Unmatched junction bases numbered 8, after V lost 7 bases and J lost 7 bases. As DNA, the CDR3 is TGTGCCAGCACCTCCGGGACAGGGAGAAATGAGCAGTTCTTC. It codes for CASTSGTGRNEQFF.

Here the CDR3 DNA reads TGTGCCAGCAGCAGATGGGACAGGGACTACGAGCAGTACTTC. Translating it yields CASSRWDRDYEQYF. This rearrangement joins TRBV7-6 to TRBJ2-7; 9 nucleotides line up with TRBD1. Germline CDR1 is SGHVS and CDR2 is FNYEAQ. J lost 3 bases, V lost 5 bases, and 5 bases had no gene match. The CDR3 sequence is 14 residues long.

J is TRBJ2-1 and V is TRBV5-6; D might be TRBD2 (6 bases). Germline V gene lookup returns CDR1 SGHDT and CDR2 YYEEEE. Between the trimmed V and J ends, which lost 1 base and 12 bases, there was a span of 17 bases. This CDR3 contains 14 residues. The CDR3 DNA reads TGTGCCAGCAGCTTGTCGACCTACGGGCGGGGGCAGTTCTTC. Translated: CASSLSTYGRGQFF.

The chain recombines TRBV5-6 with TRBJ1-5; 8 positions match TRBD1. The ends lost 4 bases at V and 4 bases at J; junction bases unmatched: 7. The CDR3 sequence is 15 residues long. The germline gives CDR1 SGHDT, CDR2 YYEEEE. The CDR3 sequence is CASSRWTGSNQPQHF. CDR3 sequence (DNA): TGTGCCAGCAGCCGGTGGACAGGGAGTAATCAGCCCCAGCATTTT.

The V and J genes are TRBV7-2 and TRBJ1-1; 7 bases are shared with TRBD1. The CDR3 covers 15 residues. The V gene end was trimmed by 1 base and the J gene end by 3 bases; junction bases not matched to a gene: 5. Germline CDR1 SGHTA, CDR2 FQGNSA. CDR3 sequence: CASSLVRTGYTEAFF. CDR3 coding DNA: TGTGCCAGCAGCTTAGTCAGGACAGGCTACACTGAAGCTTTCTTT.

Turning to this clone: The junction departs from germline at one end; a sequencing error may be responsible. The J gene is TRBJ1-5, the V gene TRBV27; possible D gene TRBD1, 6 bases. The germline V gene has CDR1 MNHEY and CDR2 SMNVEV (reference sequence). The CDR3 sequence is 15 residues long. Written as DNA, the CDR3 is TGTGCCAGCAGAGCACCCGGGACACCCTATCAGGCCCAGCATTTT. Protein: CASRAPGTPYQAQHF.

The chain recombines TRBV6-1 with TRBJ1-5; D not certain. Between the trimmed V and J ends, which lost 10 bases and 2 bases, there was a span of 9 bases. Germline V gene lookup returns CDR1 MNHNS and CDR2 SASEGT. This CDR3 region has 12 residues. In DNA, the CDR3 is TGTGCCACCGGCGGGGGCAATCAGCCCCAGCATTTT. This translates into CATGGGNQPQHF.

J is TRBJ1-5 and V is TRBV19; D gene ambiguous. The CDR3 is 13 amino acids. Per germline, CDR1 LNHDA and CDR2 SQIVND (reference sequence). Trimming removed 3 bases from V and 1 base from J, with 4 bases in between. Here the CDR3 reads CASSMLSNQPQHF. CDR3 bases: TGTGCCAGTAGTATGTTAAGCAATCAGCCCCAGCATTTT.

The gene calls are TRBV25-1 and TRBJ2-5; TRBD1 is a possible D gene (6 bases). CDR3 length equals 14 residues. Trimming left V 4 bases short and J 8 bases short, with 17 bases between. CDR1 is MGHDK, CDR2 SYGVNS, per germline. The CDR3 DNA follows: TGTGCCAGCAGTGGACGACAGGTTGAGGGAACCCAGTACTTC. It yields the protein CASSGRQVEGTQYF. Based on the CDR3 plus reference TRBV25-1 and TRBJ2-5, the full variable domain is EADIYQTPRYLVIGTGKKITLECSQTMGHDKMYWYQQDPGMELHLIHYSYGVNSTEKGDLSSESTVSRIRTEHFPLTLESARPSHTSQYLCASSGRQVEGTQYFGPGTRLLVL.

The rearrangement joins TRBV6-1 to TRBJ2-1; 7 bases are shared with TRBD1. The V and J ends lost 3 bases and 9 bases, in that order; junction bases with no gene match: 8. The germline V gene encodes CDR1 MNHNS and CDR2 SASEGT. The CDR3 is 14 residues long. CDR3 nucleotide sequence: TGTGCCAGCAGTGACGACAGGGTCAACAGTGAGCAGTTCTTC. Translating gives CASSDDRVNSEQFF.

The chain links TRBV11-2 to TRBJ2-7; tentative D call: TRBD1 (7 bases). The CDR3 totals 15 residues. V lost 2 bases, J lost 6 bases, and 17 bases lay in between. Germline CDR1 reads SGHAT; CDR2 reads FQNNGV. CDR3 nucleotides: TGTGCCAGCAGCTTAAGTCGGGGGACAGCGGCCGAGCAGTACTTC. Translation gives CASSLSRGTAAEQYF.

The V call is TRBV19, the J call TRBJ1-1; 9 positions match TRBD1. Germline loops: CDR1 LNHDA, CDR2 SQIVND (reference sequence). The CDR3 contains 14 residues. V trimming: 3 bases; J trimming: 7 bases; junction bases outside the gene matches: 6. CDR3 loop: CASSIGTGKVEAFF. The DNA for the CDR3 is TGTGCCAGTAGTATCGGGACAGGGAAGGTTGAAGCTTTCTTT.

The table lists this clone with a few counts. This chain's CDR3 is CASSIDRSSYNEQFF. CDR3 DNA sequence: TGTGCCAGTAGTATTGACCGGAGCTCCTACAATGAGCAGTTCTTC. This chain uses TRBV19 with TRBJ2-1; D remains unclear. Germline CDR1 is LNHDA and CDR2 is SQIVND (reference sequence). The CDR3 extends over 15 amino acids. Trimming removed 3 bases at V and 0 bases at J, with 9 bases between.

This clone was recorded only once. This chain connects TRBV7-8 to TRBJ1-1, with 7 bases identical to TRBD1. This CDR3 spans 13 amino acids. Losses at the gene ends were 1 base for V and 4 bases for J; bases not matched to a gene: 0. The germline CDR1 and CDR2 sequences are SGHVS and FQNEAQ. CDR3 sequence (DNA): TGTGCCAGCAGCTTAGACAGGGGCACTGAAGCTTTCTTT. Its translation is CASSLDRGTEAFF.

The chain uses TRBV28 and TRBJ2-7, with no clear D. This CDR3 region has 13 residues. Trimming pared 5 bases from V and 3 bases from J, leaving 11 bases between. Per germline, CDR1 MDHEN and CDR2 SYDVKM. The CDR3 spells CASSVPQIYEQYF. The CDR3 nucleotides are TGTGCCAGCAGTGTCCCACAAATCTACGAGCAGTACTTC.

The genes are TRBV14 and TRBJ2-5; the D gene is possibly TRBD2 (5 bases). The DNA matches TRBJ2-7 better at its end, which makes the J call doubtful. The CDR3 sequence is 15 residues long. Germline assignment: CDR1 SGHDN and CDR2 FVKESK. The CDR3 region is CASSLSEGRTYEQYF. The CDR3 nucleotides read TGTGCCAGCAGCCTCTCGGAAGGCAGGACTTACGAGCAGTACTTC.

The rearrangement links TRBV30 to TRBJ1-1, with 7 bases matching TRBD1. This CDR3 contains 15 residues. CDR1 is GTSNPN, CDR2 SVGIG, per germline (reference sequence). J gave up 12 bases and V 0 bases, and 16 bases lay outside the gene matches. CDR3 loop: CAWSVTRQGGAGTFF. The DNA for the CDR3 is TGTGCCTGGAGTGTAACAAGGCAAGGGGGCGCGGGAACTTTCTTT.

This chain links TRBV18 with TRBJ2-7; a possible D gene is TRBD1 (6 bases). V was shortened by 2 bases and J by 1 base, with 9 bases between the two germline ends. The CDR3 has 14 amino acids. Germline CDR1 reads KGHSH; CDR2 reads LQKENI. The CDR3 nucleotides are TGTGCCAGCTCACCAGGGGGCCAATCCTACGAGCAGTACTTC. This translates into CASSPGGQSYEQYF.

The chain employs TRBV7-8 and TRBJ2-7, with 7 positions matching TRBD1. The CDR3 runs 13 residues. Per germline, CDR1 SGHVS and CDR2 FQNEAQ. V lost 5 bases and J lost 4; bases outside the gene matches: 5. CDR3 nucleotides: TGTGCCAGCAGCCGGGACAGACCTTACGAGCAGTACTTC. This gives the protein CASSRDRPYEQYF.

The gene calls are TRBV6-1 and TRBJ2-7; weak D call: TRBD1 (5 bases). V lost 5 bases and J 7 bases, leaving 18 bases between the germline ends. There are 14 residues in the CDR3. Germline CDR1 MNHNS, CDR2 SASEGT. CDR3 DNA sequence: TGTGCCAGCAGTCCTCGACAGTCCCGCTCAGAGCAGTACTTC. Protein: CASSPRQSRSEQYF.

This chain joins TRBV9 and TRBJ1-4; D is possibly TRBD1 (6 bases). This CDR3 has 16 residues. V lost 4 bases, J lost 2 bases, and 15 bases lay in between. Germline lookup yields CDR1 SGDLS and CDR2 YYNGEE. Written as DNA, the CDR3 is TGTGCCAGCAGCAAAGGAGGGGGGGTCACTAATGAAAAACTGTTTTTT. Its translation: CASSKGGGVTNEKLFF.

V and J are TRBV11-3 and TRBJ1-5; the D gene is possibly TRBD1 (5 bases). Deletions cut 4 bases from V and 7 bases from J, with 8 bases between. CDR1 SGHNT and CDR2 YENEEA come from the germline V gene. This CDR3 is built from 12 residues. The CDR3 reads CASSSRGQPQHF. The CDR3 DNA sequence: TGTGCCAGCAGCTCTAGGGGACAGCCCCAGCATTTT.